This T cell receptor beta chain was identified in a study of blood T cell repertoires in COVID-19. Study-wide background: The samples span acute and convalescent COVID-19 from the United States, Italy and Spain.

Assignment of participants to cohorts was predicated upon participant-reported clinical history. Produced via immunoSEQ multiplex PCR; TCRdb's table is partial and in-frame only. The table lists 250,000 or so clones, 90% of them singletons. The V end was cut by 3 bases, the J end by 8 bases, with 14 bases between. CDR1 SGHTA and CDR2 FQGNSA come from the germline V gene. The CDR3 is 14 residues long. This sequence was found in a man aged 50-59 years who had been exposed to COVID-19. Sequences were obtained from PBMCs or T cells enriched from blood (not recorded which). The chain is built from TRBV7-2 and TRBJ1-3; D possibly corresponds to TRBD1 (5 bases). CDR3 residues: CASSFQGHLDTIYF. In nucleotides, the CDR3 is TGTGCCAGCAGCTTCCAGGGCCATTTGGACACCATATATTTT.